The source of this T cell receptor beta chain is a study of shared clonotypes between healthy human individuals. TCRdb's table, derived via immunoSEQ multiplex PCR, lists solely in-frame clones and lacks some. Of roughly 810,000 clones in the sample, approximately 96% were seen once. CD45RO negativity and positive selection for CCR7 defined naive CD8 cells, a population that excluded terminally differentiated effector memory CD45RA+ cells. Every donor was a Caucasian adult from Nashville, Tennessee. Study conclusions and caveats: Non-shared clonotypes had lower generation probabilities than clonotypes shared by all four sorted-subset donors. Apart from blood, nothing was sampled; tissue repertoires likely differ.

A note on this clone: Its antigen is still unknown. Other DNA sequences in this specimen translate into the identical CDR3.

The CDR3 is made up of 13 amino acids. V was pared by 1 base and J by 1 base, with 5 bases between. From germline, CDR1 is MNHNS and CDR2 SASEGT. The rearrangement uses TRBV6-1 and TRBJ2-7; D ambiguous. The receptor was derived from a man aged 30 to 45 in good health. Sequencing was done on a sample of naive CD8+ T cells sorted from blood. CDR3 sequence reads: CASSEGRSYEQYF. The CDR3, as DNA: TGTGCCAGCAGTGAAGGCAGGTCCTACGAGCAGTACTTC.